Following are 20 T cell receptor beta chains from one sample sequenced in a study of regulatory and conventional T cells in RAG deficiency. Measured with immunoSEQ multiplex PCR; TCRdb has only the in-frame clones, and not every one. The repertoire holds about 2,500 clones, with about 80% as singletons. Blood CD4+ CD25-low CD127-high conventional T cells supplied the genomic DNA template. Sequencing was carried out using CD4+ effector T cells sorted from blood. These TCRs come from a human donor with RAG deficiency presenting as severe combined immunodeficiency.

This clone was detected only a few times. The rearrangement joins TRBV7-2 to TRBJ2-3, with TRBD1 identical over 9 bases. Germline V gives CDR1 SGHTA, CDR2 FQGNSA. The length of the CDR3 is 15 residues. V dropped 4 bases and J dropped 4; count of bases not matched to a gene: 6. CDR3 in DNA: TGTGCCAGCAGCTCCTCCCGGACAGGGGCAGATACGCAGTATTTT. It yields the protein CASSSSRTGADTQYF.

The V and J genes are TRBV5-1 and TRBJ2-3; tentatively, D is TRBD2 (5 bases). With 5 bases removed from V and 5 bases from J, the gap between germline ends came to 12 bases. Germline CDR1 and CDR2: SGHRS and YFSETQ. This CDR3 comprises 13 residues. This CDR3 is CASRGGPGDTQYF. The CDR3 DNA follows: TGCGCCAGCAGAGGCGGGCCCGGAGATACGCAGTATTTT.

On this clone itself: A read error may account for a junction end that differs from germline. The V gene is TRBV9, the J gene TRBJ2-3, with D possibly matching TRBD2 (7 bases). The CDR3 runs 16 residues. Germline CDR1 reads SGDLS; CDR2 reads YYNGEE. The chain's CDR3 is CARSVGGGRSTDTQYF. The CDR3 bases are TGTGCCCGCAGCGTGGGGGGGGGCCGTAGCACAGATACGCAGTATTTT.

About this clone: An end of the junction does not agree with germline; a read error may underlie this. This chain links TRBV19 with TRBJ2-2, with D unresolved. This CDR3 contains 13 residues. Germline CDR1 LNHDA, CDR2 SQIVND (reference sequence). CDR3 nucleotide sequence: TGTGGCAGTAGTATAAGACACACCGGGGAGCTGTTTTTT. Translating gives CGSSIRHTGELFF.

The gene calls are TRBV5-4 and TRBJ2-5; D assignment may be TRBD1 or TRBD2 (7 bases each). Germline assignment: CDR1 SGHNT and CDR2 YYREEE (reference sequence). The CDR3 length is 15 residues. V was shortened by 4 bases and J by 5 bases, with 18 bases between the two germline ends. The CDR3 nucleotides read TGTGCCAGCAGCAAACTTCGACAGGGAGGGGAGACCCAGTACTTC. As protein: CASSKLRQGGETQYF. Drawing the rest from reference TRBV5-4 and TRBJ2-5, the complete variable domain is ETGVTQSPTHLIKTRGQQVTLRCSSQSGHNTVSWYQQALGQGPQFIFQYYREEENGRGNFPPRFSGLQFPNYSSELNVNALELDDSALYLCASSKLRQGGETQYFGPGTRLLVL.

This chain joins TRBV7-2 and TRBJ1-3; the D is unclear. The V end was cut by 4 bases, the J end by 0 bases, with 10 bases between. The CDR3 length is 15 residues. CDR1 is SGHTA, CDR2 FQGNSA, per germline. The CDR3 protein is CASSSGVYSGNTIYF. The CDR3 DNA sequence: TGTGCCAGCAGCTCCGGTGTCTACTCTGGAAACACCATATATTTT.

This chain links TRBV4-1 with TRBJ2-7, with D perhaps TRBD1 or TRBD2 (5 bases each). The germline V and J ends were trimmed by 1 base and 2 bases, with 12 bases remaining between them. Germline loops: CDR1 MGHRA, CDR2 YSYEKL. CDR3 length: 15 residues. The CDR3 DNA follows: TGCGCCAGCAGCCAAGCCGGGACCGCGACCTACGAGCAGTACTTC. It is translated as CASSQAGTATYEQYF.

The chain is built from TRBV12-5 and TRBJ2-5; TRBD1 is a possible D gene (6 bases). V lost 0 bases, J lost 5 bases, and 22 bases lay in between. Germline V gene data show CDR1 as LGHNT and CDR2 as FRNRAP. This CDR3 is 18 amino acids long. CDR3 residues: CASGLVLETHRDNETQYF. In DNA form, the CDR3 reads TGTGCTAGTGGTTTGGTACTGGAGACTCACCGGGACAATGAGACCCAGTACTTC.

The chain employs TRBV28 and TRBJ2-2; D gene unclear. Germline CDR1 and CDR2: MDHEN and SYDVKM. The CDR3 totals 14 residues. The germline V and J ends were trimmed by 5 bases and 0 bases, with 7 bases remaining between them. The CDR3 DNA is TGTGCCAGCAGTAAGGGTGCGAACACCGGGGAGCTGTTTTTT. It encodes CASSKGANTGELFF.

The rearrangement links TRBV7-2 to TRBJ2-5; possibly TRBD1 for D (6 bases). Per germline, CDR1 SGHTA and CDR2 FQGNSA. This CDR3 spans 14 amino acids. V gave up 5 bases and J gave up 2 bases, with 12 bases separating them. CDR3 bases: TGTGCCAGCAGCCCTTGGACAGTTCAAGAGACCCAGTACTTC. This codes for CASSPWTVQETQYF. Filled out from reference TRBV7-2 and TRBJ2-5, the complete variable domain reads GAGVSQSPSNKVTEKGKDVELRCDPISGHTALYWYRQSLGQGLEFLIYFQGNSAPDKSGLPSDRFSAERTGGSVSTLTIQRTQQEDSAVYLCASSPWTVQETQYFGPGTRLLVL.

V gene TRBV29-1 combines with J gene TRBJ2-5, with TRBD2 identical over 9 bases. The V and J ends lost 4 bases and 12 bases, in that order; junction bases with no gene match: 12. This CDR3 spans 13 amino acids. Per the germline V gene, CDR1 is SQVTM and CDR2 is ANQGSEA. CDR3 sequence: CSVVPSGGWRKYF. The CDR3 DNA reads TGCAGCGTTGTACCCAGCGGGGGGTGGAGAAAGTACTTC.

The gene calls are TRBV7-2 and TRBJ1-2; D perhaps matches TRBD1 (5 bases). V dropped 3 bases and J dropped 2 bases, with 7 bases sitting between them. The germline gives CDR1 SGHTA, CDR2 FQGNSA. CDR3 size: 13 residues. CDR3 nucleotides: TGTGCCAGCAGCTTGGGACGGAACTATGGCTACACCTTC. It is translated as CASSLGRNYGYTF.

V is TRBV10-3 and J is TRBJ2-1; weak D call: TRBD2 (5 bases). In germline, CDR1 is ENHRY, CDR2 SYGVKD. The CDR3 has 14 residues. Trimming cost V 1 base and J 10 bases, with 14 bases left between them. CDR3 sequence reads: CAISELRARGEQFF. The CDR3 DNA is TGTGCCATCAGTGAGTTGCGGGCTCGAGGGGAGCAGTTCTTC.

This sequence joins TRBV5-4 and TRBJ2-2, with D unclear. V shed 6 bases and J shed 0 bases, with 12 bases lying between them. This CDR3 region has 15 residues. Germline V gives CDR1 SGHNT, CDR2 YYREEE (reference sequence). In nucleotides, the CDR3 is TGTGCCAGCACCTCCCTCAGCGCGAACACCGGGGAGCTGTTTTTT. Protein: CASTSLSANTGELFF.

V is TRBV11-2 and J is TRBJ2-5; D is perhaps TRBD2 (6 bases). Germline CDR1 and CDR2: SGHAT and FQNNGV. V lost 5 bases, J lost 1 base, and 8 bases lay in between. The CDR3 is made up of 13 amino acids. In nucleotides, the CDR3 is TGTGCCAGCAGCCGGGGGTCCCAAGAGACCCAGTACTTC. As protein: CASSRGSQETQYF.

J is TRBJ2-5 and V is TRBV28; no clear D. Trimming shortened V by 3 bases and J by 1 base, and 6 bases separated the two germline ends. The CDR3 is made up of 13 amino acids. CDR1 is MDHEN, CDR2 SYDVKM, per germline. CDR3 DNA sequence: TGTGCCAGCAGTTTGGCCAGCCAAGAGACCCAGTACTTC. This translates into CASSLASQETQYF.

This clone was detected once. The CDR3 nucleotides are TGTGCCAGCAGCGCCTGGACCGGGACAGGTCGTTACGAGCAGTACTTC. It is translated as CASSAWTGTGRYEQYF. The rearrangement uses TRBV4-2 and TRBJ2-7, with 8 bases matching TRBD1. The CDR3 loop spans 16 amino acids. Germline trimming cut 5 bases from V and 4 bases from J; bases unmatched to any gene: 13. The V gene's germline CDR1 is LGHNA and CDR2 YNFKEQ.

This chain joins TRBV11-2 and TRBJ2-5; TRBD1 matches 8 bases. The germline gives CDR1 SGHAT, CDR2 FQNNGV. The V and J ends lost 0 bases and 5 bases, in that order; junction bases with no gene match: 11. CDR3 size: 17 residues. The CDR3: CASSLDLDREVRETQYF. The DNA for the CDR3 is TGTGCCAGCAGCTTAGATCTGGACAGGGAGGTACGGGAGACCCAGTACTTC.

The chain joins TRBV4-2 to TRBJ2-1, with D unclear. CDR1 LGHNA and CDR2 YNFKEQ come from the germline V gene. The length of the CDR3 is 14 residues. The ends were cut back, 1 base at V and 4 bases at J, with 8 bases in the middle. The CDR3 DNA follows: TGTGCCAGCAGCCAAGTGGGCCGGTACAATGAGCAGTTCTTC. Encoded protein: CASSQVGRYNEQFF.

The V call is TRBV25-1, the J call TRBJ2-1, with no clear D. Germline values: CDR1 MGHDK, CDR2 SYGVNS. Trimming stripped 0 bases from V and 2 bases from J, with 11 bases between. The CDR3 spans 16 residues. CDR3 residues: CASSEYGRNAYNEQFF. CDR3 DNA: TGTGCCAGCAGTGAATATGGTAGGAACGCCTACAATGAGCAGTTCTTC. Drawing the rest from reference TRBV25-1 and TRBJ2-1, the complete variable domain is EADIYQTPRYLVIGTGKKITLECSQTMGHDKMYWYQQDPGMELHLIHYSYGVNSTEKGDLSSESTVSRIRTEHFPLTLESARPSHTSQYLCASSEYGRNAYNEQFFGPGTRLTVL.